This is a list of T cell receptor beta chains from one sample in a study of blood T cell repertoires in COVID-19. Sequencing was performed with immunoSEQ multiplex PCR; in TCRdb, only in-frame clones are kept and a portion is missing. In the table there are approximately 140,000 clones, around nine tenths of which are singletons. Sample: peripheral blood. The source of these receptors is a woman in her sixties with acute or convalescent COVID-19. Each CDR3 is given with its conserved first and last residue. The order of the fields is D gene, clone size, J gene, V gene, CDR3 DNA, CDR3 protein. D genes are given only for firm matches. Size tells how often a clone was seen (once, few, many) or the class of an expanded clone, and some rows leave it out.

d_call: .
clone_size: .
j_call: TRBJ1-5
v_call: TRBV27
cdr3_nt: TGTGCCAGCAGTTTTGGGGGGAGCAATCAGCCCCAGCATTTT
cdr3_aa: CASSFGGSNQPQHF

d_call: .
clone_size: .
j_call: TRBJ2-7
v_call: TRBV12-3/TRBV12-4
cdr3_nt: TGTGCCAGCAGTCCCGGGACAAGGGAGCAGTACTTC
cdr3_aa: CASSPGTREQYF

d_call: TRBD1
clone_size: .
j_call: TRBJ1-6
v_call: TRBV5-4
cdr3_nt: TGTGCCAGCAGCTTCCCCGGACAGGGGGCGCGTAATTCACCCCTCCACTTT
cdr3_aa: CASSFPGQGARNSPLHF

d_call: .
clone_size: .
j_call: TRBJ1-5
v_call: TRBV28
cdr3_nt: TGTGCCAGCAGTTTGAGGCCCGGGGGGAGGAATCAGCCCCAGCATTTT
cdr3_aa: CASSLRPGGRNQPQHF

d_call: .
clone_size: .
j_call: TRBJ1-1
v_call: TRBV7-3
cdr3_nt: TGTGCCAGCAGTCGAGCAATGAACACTGAAGCTTTCTTT
cdr3_aa: CASSRAMNTEAFF

d_call: .
clone_size: .
j_call: TRBJ2-4
v_call: TRBV7-3
cdr3_nt: TGTGCCAGCAGTTCAGAACAGGGAACCGTAGCCAAAAACATTCAGTACTTC
cdr3_aa: CASSSEQGTVAKNIQYF

d_call: .
clone_size: .
j_call: TRBJ1-1
v_call: TRBV19
cdr3_nt: TGTGCCAGTAGTATCGCGGTGGGAGAGACTGAAGCTTTCTTT
cdr3_aa: CASSIAVGETEAFF

d_call: .
clone_size: .
j_call: TRBJ2-1
v_call: TRBV7-2
cdr3_nt: TGTGCCAGCAGCTTACAACAGGGAAATGAGCAGTTCTTC
cdr3_aa: CASSLQQGNEQFF

d_call: .
clone_size: few
j_call: TRBJ1-6
v_call: TRBV28
cdr3_nt: TGTGCCAGCAGTTTAGGGGGCCGGTCACCCCTCCACTTT
cdr3_aa: CASSLGGRSPLHF

d_call: .
clone_size: .
j_call: TRBJ1-1
v_call: TRBV25-1
cdr3_nt: TGTGCCAGCAGTGAATTACAGGGACTGAACACTGAAGCTTTCTTT
cdr3_aa: CASSELQGLNTEAFF

d_call: .
clone_size: .
j_call: TRBJ2-5
v_call: TRBV7-2
cdr3_nt: TGTGCCAGCAGCTTAGCCGCGGGGAGTCAAGAGACCCAGTACTTC
cdr3_aa: CASSLAAGSQETQYF

d_call: .
clone_size: .
j_call: TRBJ1-2
v_call: TRBV7-2
cdr3_nt: TGTGCCAGCAGCTCCCTGGGCACAGGAGCCCTTTATGGCTACACCTTC
cdr3_aa: CASSSLGTGALYGYTF

d_call: .
clone_size: .
j_call: TRBJ1-1
v_call: TRBV18
cdr3_nt: TGTGCCAGCTCACCGTTGACACAGAACACTGAAGCTTTCTTT
cdr3_aa: CASSPLTQNTEAFF

d_call: TRBD1
clone_size: .
j_call: TRBJ2-1
v_call: TRBV18
cdr3_nt: TGTGCCAGCTCACCGGGGTCGGACAGGAGGAATGAGCAGTTCTTC
cdr3_aa: CASSPGSDRRNEQFF

d_call: .
clone_size: .
j_call: TRBJ1-2
v_call: TRBV30
cdr3_nt: TGTGCCTGGAGCGCACTACTTAACTATGGCTACACCTTC
cdr3_aa: CAWSALLNYGYTF

d_call: .
clone_size: .
j_call: TRBJ2-5
v_call: TRBV2
cdr3_nt: TGTGCCAGCAGTGAAATGAACAGGGTTGGAGAGACCCAGTACTTC
cdr3_aa: CASSEMNRVGETQYF

d_call: .
clone_size: .
j_call: TRBJ1-2
v_call: TRBV16
cdr3_nt: TGTGCCAGCAGCCGGGCGGGGTCGGGTTCGATCTATGGCTACACCTTC
cdr3_aa: CASSRAGSGSIYGYTF

d_call: .
clone_size: .
j_call: TRBJ1-1
v_call: TRBV7-9
cdr3_nt: TGTGCCAGCAGCCCTTGGCAGGGGAACACTGAAGCTTTCTTT
cdr3_aa: CASSPWQGNTEAFF

d_call: TRBD2
clone_size: .
j_call: TRBJ2-1
v_call: TRBV4-1
cdr3_nt: TGCGCCAGCAGCTCCCTCCTAGCGGGGTATGAGCAGTTCTTC
cdr3_aa: CASSSLLAGYEQFF

d_call: .
clone_size: .
j_call: TRBJ2-1
v_call: TRBV4-1
cdr3_nt: TGCGCCAGCAGCCCGTCCCGGGACAACTACAATGAGCAGTTCTTC
cdr3_aa: CASSPSRDNYNEQFF

d_call: TRBD1
clone_size: .
j_call: TRBJ1-2
v_call: TRBV7-9
cdr3_nt: TGTGCCAGCAGCTACCCGGGACAGGAAGATAATGGCTACACCTTC
cdr3_aa: CASSYPGQEDNGYTF

d_call: .
clone_size: .
j_call: TRBJ1-6
v_call: TRBV7-2
cdr3_nt: TGTGCCAGCAGCTTAGTCGGGTATAATTCACCCCTCCACTTT
cdr3_aa: CASSLVGYNSPLHF

d_call: TRBD2
clone_size: .
j_call: TRBJ2-7
v_call: TRBV4-2
cdr3_nt: TGTGCCAGCAGCACTAGCGGGGAAGCCTACGAGCAGTACTTC
cdr3_aa: CASSTSGEAYEQYF

d_call: TRBD1
clone_size: .
j_call: TRBJ1-2
v_call: TRBV3-1/TRBV3-2
cdr3_nt: TGTGCCAGCAGCCAGAGGACAGGAACTAACTATGGCTACACCTTC
cdr3_aa: CASSQRTGTNYGYTF

d_call: TRBD1
clone_size: .
j_call: TRBJ1-5
v_call: TRBV19
cdr3_nt: TGTGCCAGTAGTCGACAGGGGGCAGGGCAGCCCCAGCATTTT
cdr3_aa: CASSRQGAGQPQHF

d_call: .
clone_size: .
j_call: TRBJ1-1
v_call: TRBV23-1
cdr3_nt: TGCGCTACACGAAATTTCCGGACAGAAAACACTGAAGCTTTCTTT
cdr3_aa: CATRNFRTENTEAFF

d_call: TRBD1
clone_size: few
j_call: TRBJ1-1
v_call: TRBV10-3
cdr3_nt: TGTGCCACCTCAGGGGGCCGGACTGAAGCTTTCTTT
cdr3_aa: CATSGGRTEAFF

d_call: .
clone_size: .
j_call: TRBJ1-2
v_call: TRBV28
cdr3_nt: TGTGCTACAGTGTACTATGGCTACACCTTC
cdr3_aa: CATVYYGYTF

d_call: TRBD2
clone_size: .
j_call: TRBJ2-1
v_call: TRBV7-6
cdr3_nt: TGTGCCAGCAGCCCCTGGACTAGCGGGGGTTACAATGAGCAGTTCTTC
cdr3_aa: CASSPWTSGGYNEQFF

d_call: TRBD1
clone_size: .
j_call: TRBJ1-2
v_call: TRBV6-6
cdr3_nt: TGTGCCAGCAGCCGACAGGGCGTTGGCTATGGCTACACCTTC
cdr3_aa: CASSRQGVGYGYTF

d_call: .
clone_size: once
j_call: TRBJ1-2
v_call: TRBV4-2
cdr3_nt: TGTGCCAGCAGCCCGGACAGAAACTATGGCTACACCTTC
cdr3_aa: CASSPDRNYGYTF

d_call: .
clone_size: once
j_call: TRBJ2-3
v_call: TRBV6-1
cdr3_nt: TGTGCCAGCAGTGAGCTGGAGACTAGCACAGATACGCAGTATTTT
cdr3_aa: CASSELETSTDTQYF

d_call: TRBD1
clone_size: once
j_call: TRBJ2-1
v_call: TRBV9
cdr3_nt: TGTGCCAGCAGCTCATCGGACAGGGGTTTCCAGAGCTCCTACAATGAGCAGTTCTTC
cdr3_aa: CASSSSDRGFQSSYNEQFF

d_call: .
clone_size: .
j_call: TRBJ1-3
v_call: TRBV7-9
cdr3_nt: TGTGCCAGCAGCTCCGTGAGCTCTGGAAACACCATATATTTT
cdr3_aa: CASSSVSSGNTIYF

d_call: TRBD1
clone_size: .
j_call: TRBJ1-6
v_call: TRBV7-6
cdr3_nt: TGTGCCAGCAGCTTAGGGGATTGGACAGGGCCACCGGAGGCCCTCCACTTT
cdr3_aa: CASSLGDWTGPPEALHF

d_call: TRBD1
clone_size: .
j_call: TRBJ1-2
v_call: TRBV7-2
cdr3_nt: TGTGCCAGCAGCGTTGAGTCGGGAGGGACAGGGAACTATGGCTACACCTTC
cdr3_aa: CASSVESGGTGNYGYTF

d_call: .
clone_size: .
j_call: TRBJ1-2
v_call: TRBV19
cdr3_nt: TGTGCCAGTATGTGGTCAGGGAACTATGGCTACACCTTC
cdr3_aa: CASMWSGNYGYTF

d_call: .
clone_size: .
j_call: TRBJ1-3
v_call: TRBV5-1
cdr3_nt: TGCGCCAGCAGCATGACAGTTGCCCACTCTGGAAACACCATATATTTT
cdr3_aa: CASSMTVAHSGNTIYF

d_call: .
clone_size: .
j_call: TRBJ1-1
v_call: TRBV7-9
cdr3_nt: TGTGCCAGCAGCTTATTCGCCGTGGGGCTCCGGGGGGACACTGAAGCTTTCTTT
cdr3_aa: CASSLFAVGLRGDTEAFF

d_call: TRBD1
clone_size: .
j_call: TRBJ1-2
v_call: TRBV19
cdr3_nt: TGTGCCAGTAGTGGGGGACAGCGGGTAAACTATGGCTACACCTTC
cdr3_aa: CASSGGQRVNYGYTF

d_call: TRBD2
clone_size: .
j_call: TRBJ2-5
v_call: TRBV4-2
cdr3_nt: TGTGCCAGCAGCCCAAGACTAGCGGGCGGGGGAGAGACCCAGTACTTC
cdr3_aa: CASSPRLAGGGETQYF

d_call: .
clone_size: .
j_call: TRBJ2-7
v_call: TRBV6-5
cdr3_nt: TGTGCCAGCAGCGACCCCGGGTCTAACCTTGGGGAGCAGTACTTC
cdr3_aa: CASSDPGSNLGEQYF

d_call: TRBD2
clone_size: once
j_call: TRBJ2-1
v_call: TRBV13
cdr3_nt: TGTGCCAGCAGCCCGGGGACTAGCGGGGGCCGGTACAATGAGCAGTTCTTC
cdr3_aa: CASSPGTSGGRYNEQFF

d_call: TRBD1
clone_size: .
j_call: TRBJ1-6
v_call: TRBV3-1/TRBV3-2
cdr3_nt: TGTGCCAGCAGCCGGACAGGTTCCTATAATTCACCCCTCCACTTT
cdr3_aa: CASSRTGSYNSPLHF

d_call: TRBD1
clone_size: few
j_call: TRBJ2-2
v_call: TRBV13
cdr3_nt: TGTGCCAGCAGCTACACATACAGGGGGACCGGGGAGCTGTTTTTT
cdr3_aa: CASSYTYRGTGELFF

d_call: TRBD1
clone_size: once
j_call: TRBJ1-1
v_call: TRBV28
cdr3_nt: TGTGCCAGCAGTTTGCGACAGGGGGTGAGCACTGAAGCTTTCTTT
cdr3_aa: CASSLRQGVSTEAFF

d_call: TRBD2
clone_size: .
j_call: TRBJ2-7
v_call: TRBV9
cdr3_nt: TGTGCCAGCAGCGTAGGTACTAGCGGGCTCTACGAGCAGTACTTC
cdr3_aa: CASSVGTSGLYEQYF

d_call: .
clone_size: .
j_call: TRBJ2-3
v_call: TRBV5-4
cdr3_nt: TGTGCCAGCAGCTTGCAACAACGGGCAGATACGCAGTATTTT
cdr3_aa: CASSLQQRADTQYF

d_call: .
clone_size: .
j_call: TRBJ2-5
v_call: TRBV3-1/TRBV3-2
cdr3_nt: TGTGCCAGCAGCCCGACTGCGGAGACCCAGTACTTC
cdr3_aa: CASSPTAETQYF